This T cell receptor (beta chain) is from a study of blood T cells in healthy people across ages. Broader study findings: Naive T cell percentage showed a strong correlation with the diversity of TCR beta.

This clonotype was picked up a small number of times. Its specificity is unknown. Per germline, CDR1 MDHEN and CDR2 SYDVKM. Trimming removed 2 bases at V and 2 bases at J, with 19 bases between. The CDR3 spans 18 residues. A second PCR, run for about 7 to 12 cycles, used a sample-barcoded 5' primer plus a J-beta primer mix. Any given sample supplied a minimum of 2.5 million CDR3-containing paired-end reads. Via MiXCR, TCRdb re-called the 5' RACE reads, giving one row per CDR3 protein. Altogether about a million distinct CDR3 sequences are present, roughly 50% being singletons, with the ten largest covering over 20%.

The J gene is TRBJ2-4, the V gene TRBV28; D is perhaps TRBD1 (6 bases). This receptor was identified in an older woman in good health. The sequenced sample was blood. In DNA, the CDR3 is TGTGCCAGCAGTTTACTAAAAACTTGGGGGCCTTCCAAAAACATTCAGTACTTC. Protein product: CASSLLKTWGPSKNIQYF.